This TCR beta chain stems from a study of T cell changes during pregnancy in multiple sclerosis. The protocol was immunoSEQ multiplex PCR, while the TCRdb copy is restricted to in-frame clones and leaves out a portion. The sample lists 20,000 or so clones, 80% to 95% occurring once. The receptor was isolated from a female donor in good health, enrolled as a control in a pregnancy study. This specimen consisted of CD4+ T cells from peripheral blood mononuclear cells, obtained after pregnancy.

CDR3 residues: CSVVGGRAGQETQYF. The CDR3 nucleotides read TGCAGCGTTGTAGGCGGGAGGGCCGGGCAAGAGACCCAGTACTTC. This chain uses TRBV29-1 with TRBJ2-5; 9 bases are a match to TRBD2. Trimming at V came to 4 bases and at J to 2 bases, leaving 8 bases not matched to a gene. The germline CDR1 and CDR2 sequences are SQVTM and ANQGSEA. The CDR3 runs 15 residues.